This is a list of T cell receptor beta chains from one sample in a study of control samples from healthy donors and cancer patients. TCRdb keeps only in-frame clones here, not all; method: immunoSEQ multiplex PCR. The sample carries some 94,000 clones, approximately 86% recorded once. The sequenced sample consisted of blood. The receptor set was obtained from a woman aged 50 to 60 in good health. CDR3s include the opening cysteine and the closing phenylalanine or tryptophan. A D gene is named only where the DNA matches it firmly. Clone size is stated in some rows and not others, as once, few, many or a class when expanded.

CDR3 protein: CASSVGGGREKLFF
CDR3 DNA: TGTGCCAGCAGCGTAGGAGGGGGCCGGGAAAAACTGTTTTTT
D gene: TRBD1
J gene: TRBJ1-4
clone size: .
V gene: TRBV9

CDR3 protein: CASSVLPGLASYEQYF
CDR3 DNA: TGTGCCAGCAGCGTTCTCCCGGGACTAGCGTCGTACGAGCAGTACTTC
D gene: TRBD2
J gene: TRBJ2-7
clone size: .
V gene: TRBV9

CDR3 protein: CASSSWTANYGYTF
CDR3 DNA: TGCGCCAGCAGCTCTTGGACAGCTAACTATGGCTACACCTTC
D gene: .
J gene: TRBJ1-2
clone size: .
V gene: TRBV4-1

CDR3 protein: CASTTLPPWEQFF
CDR3 DNA: TGTGCCAGCACGACCTTGCCCCCCTGGGAGCAGTTCTTC
D gene: .
J gene: TRBJ2-1
clone size: .
V gene: TRBV27

CDR3 protein: CASSLKGTDTEAFF
CDR3 DNA: TGTGCCAGCAGCTTGAAGGGAACGGACACTGAAGCTTTCTTT
D gene: .
J gene: TRBJ1-1
clone size: .
V gene: TRBV5-4

CDR3 protein: CASSFSGSNVLSGANVLTF
CDR3 DNA: TGTGCCAGCAGTTTTAGCGGGAGCAACGTCCTATCTGGGGCCAACGTCCTGACTTTC
D gene: TRBD2
J gene: TRBJ2-6
clone size: few
V gene: TRBV27

CDR3 protein: CASSCGQEADEQYF
CDR3 DNA: TGTGCCAGCAGCTGTGGACAGGAGGCCGACGAGCAGTACTTC
D gene: TRBD1
J gene: TRBJ2-7
clone size: .
V gene: TRBV3-1/TRBV3-2

CDR3 protein: CASSLDYWETQYF
CDR3 DNA: TGTGCCAGCAGCTTAGATTATTGGGAGACCCAGTACTTC
D gene: .
J gene: TRBJ2-5
clone size: once
V gene: TRBV11-3

CDR3 protein: CASSQDLWTGYGYTF
CDR3 DNA: TGCGCCAGCAGCCAAGATCTTTGGACAGGCTATGGCTACACCTTC
D gene: TRBD1
J gene: TRBJ1-2
clone size: .
V gene: TRBV4-3

CDR3 protein: CATQQGAREKLFF
CDR3 DNA: TGTGCCACCCAACAGGGGGCGCGGGAAAAACTGTTTTTT
D gene: TRBD1
J gene: TRBJ1-4
clone size: .
V gene: TRBV19

CDR3 protein: CASRRRGEVTGYTF
CDR3 DNA: TGTGCCAGCAGGAGGCGAGGGGAGGTTACGGGCTACACCTTC
D gene: .
J gene: TRBJ1-2
clone size: .
V gene: TRBV5-6

CDR3 protein: CASSQDRGGMGHNEQFF
CDR3 DNA: TGCGCCAGCAGCCAAGACCGGGGTGGAATGGGACACAATGAGCAGTTCTTC
D gene: .
J gene: TRBJ2-1
clone size: .
V gene: TRBV4-3

CDR3 protein: CASSQGGPGYTF
CDR3 DNA: TGTGCCAGCAGCCAAGGAGGGCCTGGCTACACCTTC
D gene: .
J gene: TRBJ1-2
clone size: .
V gene: TRBV4-2

CDR3 protein: CASSQEGRTGGSSPLHF
CDR3 DNA: TGCGCCAGCAGCCAAGAGGGGAGGACAGGGGGCAGCTCACCCCTCCACTTT
D gene: TRBD1
J gene: TRBJ1-6
clone size: once
V gene: TRBV4-1

CDR3 protein: CAISESGQDNSPLHF
CDR3 DNA: TGTGCCATCAGTGAGTCGGGACAGGATAATTCACCCCTCCACTTT
D gene: TRBD1
J gene: TRBJ1-6
clone size: .
V gene: TRBV10-3